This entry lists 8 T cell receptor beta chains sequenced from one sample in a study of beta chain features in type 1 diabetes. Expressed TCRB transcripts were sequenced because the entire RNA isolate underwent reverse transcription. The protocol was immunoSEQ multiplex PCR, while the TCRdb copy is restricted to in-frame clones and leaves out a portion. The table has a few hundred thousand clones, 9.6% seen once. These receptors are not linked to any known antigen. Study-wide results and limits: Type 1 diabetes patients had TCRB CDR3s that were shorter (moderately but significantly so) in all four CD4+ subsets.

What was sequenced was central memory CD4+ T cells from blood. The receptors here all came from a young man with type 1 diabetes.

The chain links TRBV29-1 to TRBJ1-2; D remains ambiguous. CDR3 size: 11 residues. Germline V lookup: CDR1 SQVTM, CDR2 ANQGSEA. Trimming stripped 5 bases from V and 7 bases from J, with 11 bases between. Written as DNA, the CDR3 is TGCAGCGTTATCCGGGCGGGTGGCTACACCTTC. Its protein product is CSVIRAGGYTF.

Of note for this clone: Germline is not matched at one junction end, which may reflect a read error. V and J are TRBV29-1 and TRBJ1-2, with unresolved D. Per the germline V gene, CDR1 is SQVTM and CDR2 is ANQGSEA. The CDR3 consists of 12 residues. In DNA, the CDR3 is TGCAGCGTTGAATACCGGGAAGATGGCTACGCCTTC. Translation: CSVEYREDGYAF.

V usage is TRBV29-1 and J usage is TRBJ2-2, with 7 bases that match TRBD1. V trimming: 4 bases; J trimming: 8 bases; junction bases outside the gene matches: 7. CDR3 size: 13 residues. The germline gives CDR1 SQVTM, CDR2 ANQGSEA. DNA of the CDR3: TGCAGCGTTGTAGCAAGGGGGCAGGGGGAGCTGTTTTTT. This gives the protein CSVVARGQGELFF.

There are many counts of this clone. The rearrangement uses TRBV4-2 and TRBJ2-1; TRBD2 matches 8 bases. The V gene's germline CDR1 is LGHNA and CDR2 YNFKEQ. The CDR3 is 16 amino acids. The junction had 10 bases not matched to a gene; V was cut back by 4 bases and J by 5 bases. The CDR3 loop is CASSRRSAGDDNEQFF. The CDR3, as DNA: TGTGCCAGCAGCCGACGATCAGCGGGGGACGACAATGAGCAGTTCTTC.

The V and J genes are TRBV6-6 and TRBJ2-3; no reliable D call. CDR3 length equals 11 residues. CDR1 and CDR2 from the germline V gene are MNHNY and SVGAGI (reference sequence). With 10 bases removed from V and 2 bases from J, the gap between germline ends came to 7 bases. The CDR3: CATMYTDTQYF. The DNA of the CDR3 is TGTGCCACCATGTACACAGATACGCAGTATTTT.

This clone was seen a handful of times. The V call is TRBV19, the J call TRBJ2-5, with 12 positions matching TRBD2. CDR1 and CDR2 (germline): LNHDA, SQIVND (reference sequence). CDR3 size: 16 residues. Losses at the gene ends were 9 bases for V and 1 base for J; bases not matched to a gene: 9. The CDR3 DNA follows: TGTGCCAGCAGACCTCTAGCGGGAGGGCTCCAAGAGACCCAGTACTTC. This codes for CASRPLAGGLQETQYF.

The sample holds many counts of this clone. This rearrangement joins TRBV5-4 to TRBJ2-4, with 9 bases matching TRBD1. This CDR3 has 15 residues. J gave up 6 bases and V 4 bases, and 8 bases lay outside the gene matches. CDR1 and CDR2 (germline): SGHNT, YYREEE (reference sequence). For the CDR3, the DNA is TGTGCCAGCAGCGGACAGGGGTTTTATGGAAACATTCAGTACTTC. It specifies CASSGQGFYGNIQYF.

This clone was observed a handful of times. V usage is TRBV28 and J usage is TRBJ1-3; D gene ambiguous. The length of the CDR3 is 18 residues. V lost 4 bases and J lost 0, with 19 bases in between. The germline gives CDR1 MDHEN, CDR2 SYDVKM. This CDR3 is CASSYHRSRSNSGNTIYF. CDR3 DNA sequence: TGTGCCAGCAGTTACCACCGCTCCAGAAGTAACTCTGGAAACACCATATATTTT. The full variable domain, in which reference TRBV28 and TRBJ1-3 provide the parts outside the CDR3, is DVKVTQSSRYLVKRTGEKVFLECVQDMDHENMFWYRQDPGLGLRLIYFSYDVKMKEKGDIPEGYSVSREKKERFSLILESASTNQTSMYLCASSYHRSRSNSGNTIYFGEGSWLTVV.